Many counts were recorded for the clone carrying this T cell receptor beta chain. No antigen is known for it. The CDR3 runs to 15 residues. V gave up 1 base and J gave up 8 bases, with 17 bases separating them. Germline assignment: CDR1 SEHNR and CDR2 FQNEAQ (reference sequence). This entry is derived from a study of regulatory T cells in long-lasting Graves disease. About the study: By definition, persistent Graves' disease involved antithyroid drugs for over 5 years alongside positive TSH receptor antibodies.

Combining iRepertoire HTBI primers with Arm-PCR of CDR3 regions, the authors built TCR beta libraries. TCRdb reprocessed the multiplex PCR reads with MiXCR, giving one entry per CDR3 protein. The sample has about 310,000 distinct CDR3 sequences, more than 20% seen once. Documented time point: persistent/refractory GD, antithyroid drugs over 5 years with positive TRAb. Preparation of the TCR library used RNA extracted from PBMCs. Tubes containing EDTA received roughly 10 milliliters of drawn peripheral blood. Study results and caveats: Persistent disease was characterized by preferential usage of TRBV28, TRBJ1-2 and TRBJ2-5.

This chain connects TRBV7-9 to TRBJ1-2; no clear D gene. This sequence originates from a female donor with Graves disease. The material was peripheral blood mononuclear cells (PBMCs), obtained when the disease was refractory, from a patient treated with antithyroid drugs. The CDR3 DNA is TGTGCCAGCAGCTTAGAAGGAGGAAGGCTTGACGGCTACACCTTC. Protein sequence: CASSLEGGRLDGYTF. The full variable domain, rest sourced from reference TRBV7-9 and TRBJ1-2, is DTGVSQNPRHKITKRGQNVTFRCDPISEHNRLYWYRQTLGQGPEFLTYFQNEAQLEKSRLLSDRFSAERPKGSFSTLEIQRTEQGDSAMYLCASSLEGGRLDGYTFGSGTRLTVV.